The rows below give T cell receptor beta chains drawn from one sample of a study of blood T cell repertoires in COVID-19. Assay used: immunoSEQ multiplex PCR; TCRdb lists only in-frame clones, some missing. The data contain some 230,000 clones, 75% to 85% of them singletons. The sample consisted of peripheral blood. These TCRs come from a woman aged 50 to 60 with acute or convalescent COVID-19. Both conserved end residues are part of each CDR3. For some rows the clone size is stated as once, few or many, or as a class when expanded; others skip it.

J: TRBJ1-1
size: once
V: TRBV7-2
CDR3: CASSPRTSGLNTEAFF

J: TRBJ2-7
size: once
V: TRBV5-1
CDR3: CASSLSSIYEQYF

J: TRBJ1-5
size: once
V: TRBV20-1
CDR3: CSASRQGNNQPQHF

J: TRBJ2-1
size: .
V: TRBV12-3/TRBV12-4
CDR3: CATTSDVNEQFF

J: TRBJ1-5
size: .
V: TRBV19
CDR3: CASSIVSYNNQPQHF

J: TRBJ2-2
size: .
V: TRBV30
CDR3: CAWSAEYISGELFF

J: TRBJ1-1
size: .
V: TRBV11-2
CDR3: CASSLDRDSEAFF

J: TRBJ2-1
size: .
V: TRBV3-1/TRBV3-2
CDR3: CASSPGTGFGEQFF

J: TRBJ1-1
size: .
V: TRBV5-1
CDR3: CASSSEHGDTEAFF

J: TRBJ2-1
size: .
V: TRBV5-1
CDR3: CASSFPGLNEQFF

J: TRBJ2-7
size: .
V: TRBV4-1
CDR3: CASSQDVAGGYFEQYF

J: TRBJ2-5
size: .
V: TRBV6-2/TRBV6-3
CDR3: CASSLTSGGGWPQYF

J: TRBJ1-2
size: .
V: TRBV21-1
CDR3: CASSKSPGQGGYTF

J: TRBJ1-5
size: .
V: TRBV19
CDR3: CASSIGQGRGQPQHF

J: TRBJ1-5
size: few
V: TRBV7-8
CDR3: CASSSRGGDNQPQHF

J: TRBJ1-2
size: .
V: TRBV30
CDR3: CAWSATVYGYTF

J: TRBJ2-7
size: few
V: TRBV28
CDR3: CASKGHISYEQYF

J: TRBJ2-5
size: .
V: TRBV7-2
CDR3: CASSLGADGTQYF

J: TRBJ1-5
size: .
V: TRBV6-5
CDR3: CASSPTWGEPQHF

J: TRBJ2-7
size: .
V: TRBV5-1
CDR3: CASSLYPGKGEQYF

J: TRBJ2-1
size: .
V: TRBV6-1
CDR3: CASSEHGLAGARQFF

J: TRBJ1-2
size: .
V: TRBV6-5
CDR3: CASSSRSGADYGYTF

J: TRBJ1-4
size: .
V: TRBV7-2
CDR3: CASSLGGGQGNEKLFF

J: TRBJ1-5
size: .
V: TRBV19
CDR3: CAGSRGSGNQPQHF

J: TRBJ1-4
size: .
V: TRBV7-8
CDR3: CASSFGDRPLELFF

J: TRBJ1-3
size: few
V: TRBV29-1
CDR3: CSVEGWPGGSGNTIYF

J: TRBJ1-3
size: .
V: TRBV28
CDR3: CASSPQGSGNTIYF

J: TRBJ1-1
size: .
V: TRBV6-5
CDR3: CASSPGWEGTEAFF

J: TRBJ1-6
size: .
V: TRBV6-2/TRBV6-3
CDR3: CASSYSQGPLHF

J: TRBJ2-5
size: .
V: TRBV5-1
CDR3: CASSLGPLGQGFQETQYF

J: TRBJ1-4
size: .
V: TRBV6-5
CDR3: CASSAGRREKLFF

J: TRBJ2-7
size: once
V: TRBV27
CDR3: CASSPRGRNEQYF

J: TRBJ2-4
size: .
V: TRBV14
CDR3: CASSHLGQGANIQYF

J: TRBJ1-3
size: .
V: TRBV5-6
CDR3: CASSLRAGKRNTIYF

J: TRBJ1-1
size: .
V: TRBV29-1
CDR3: CSAKTGEVHTEAFF

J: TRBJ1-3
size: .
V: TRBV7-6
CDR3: CASSARGGVGNTIYF

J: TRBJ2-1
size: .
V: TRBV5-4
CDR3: CASSPGTGPYNEQFF

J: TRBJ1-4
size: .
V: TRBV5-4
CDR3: CASSLAGINEKLFF

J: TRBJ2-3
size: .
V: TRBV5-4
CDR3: CASSSTSGSTDTQYF

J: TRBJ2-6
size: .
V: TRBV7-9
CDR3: CASRPLRGLGANVLTF

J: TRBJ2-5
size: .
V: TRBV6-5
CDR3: CANRVRGGETQYF

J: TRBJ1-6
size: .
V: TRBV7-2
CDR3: CASSSPGDSWYFPVLHF

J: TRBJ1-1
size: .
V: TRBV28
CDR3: CASSPWTGYMNTEAFF

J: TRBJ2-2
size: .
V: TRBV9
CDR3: CASTRIDTGELFF

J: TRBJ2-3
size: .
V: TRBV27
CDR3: CASSPRTSGSTDTQYF

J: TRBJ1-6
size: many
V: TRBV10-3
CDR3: CAISGTAYNSPLHF

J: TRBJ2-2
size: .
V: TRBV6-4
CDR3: CASSDQSGRTGELFF

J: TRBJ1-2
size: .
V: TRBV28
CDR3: CASTIGGGRGGYTF

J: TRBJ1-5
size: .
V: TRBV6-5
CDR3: CASSLSFQPQHF

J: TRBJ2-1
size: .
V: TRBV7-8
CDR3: CASSLGRRNEQFF

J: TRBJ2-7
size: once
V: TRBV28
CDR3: CASRDRGSSYEQYF

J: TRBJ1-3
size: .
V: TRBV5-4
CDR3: CASSSGTARSGNTIYF